This is a list of T cell receptor beta chains from one sample in a study of regulatory T cells in long-lasting Graves disease. Each CDR3 protein gets one entry after TCRdb re-called the multiplex PCR reads with MiXCR. This sample has about 430,000 distinct CDR3 sequences, with roughly 15% found just once. The same data also contributed to another study, on T cells in Graves' hyperthyroidism and ophthalmopathy.

This specimen was peripheral blood mononuclear cells (PBMCs), taken at new diagnosis, from a patient treated with antithyroid drugs. These receptors all stem from a woman aged 35 to 49 with Graves disease. Both conserved end residues are part of each CDR3. The D gene is left open where the match is weak. The size entry is marked missing in some rows and otherwise reads once, few, many or a size class.

J,size,V,length,D,CDR3,DNA
TRBJ2-5,few,TRBV14,13,.,CASSQDVQETQYF,TGTGCCAGCAGCCAAGACGTTCAAGAGACCCAGTACTTC
TRBJ2-5,many,TRBV7-8,13,.,CASSPGGVQTQYF,TGTGCCAGCAGCCCTGGGGGCGTACAGACCCAGTACTTC
TRBJ2-7,few,TRBV10-2,17,TRBD2,CASSDPLSGAGGDEQYF,TGCGCCAGCAGTGATCCCCTTTCCGGGGCGGGAGGGGACGAGCAGTACTTC
TRBJ2-7,many,TRBV28,15,.,CASSLLQSQNYEQYF,TGTGCCAGCAGTTTATTGCAGTCCCAAAACTACGAGCAGTACTTC
TRBJ2-5,many,TRBV19,15,.,CASSIEGGHQETQYF,TGTGCCAGTAGTATAGAGGGCGGCCACCAAGAGACCCAGTACTTC
TRBJ2-5,.,TRBV19,15,.,CASRPGTFKGETQYF,TGTGCCAGTAGACCTGGGACCTTTAAAGGGGAGACCCAGTACTTC
TRBJ2-7,few,TRBV12-3/TRBV12-4,14,.,CASSLSRSSYEQYF,TGTGCCAGCAGTTTAAGCAGGAGCTCCTACGAGCAGTACTTC
TRBJ1-4,few,TRBV6-1,12,.,CASSLERPILFF,TGTGCCAGCAGTCTCGAGCGTCCCATACTGTTTTTT
TRBJ2-4,many,TRBV7-2,15,.,CASSLAPGVQNIQYF,TGTGCCAGCAGCTTAGCGCCCGGGGTACAAAACATTCAGTACTTC
TRBJ2-7,many,TRBV27,14,.,CASSSTIRSYEQYF,TGTGCCAGCAGTTCTACAATCCGCTCCTACGAGCAGTACTTC
TRBJ2-5,many,TRBV12-3/TRBV12-4,13,.,CASSFSGEETQYF,TGTGCCAGCAGTTTTTCAGGCGAAGAGACCCAGTACTTC
TRBJ1-1,many,TRBV19,14,.,CATREKKGNTEAFF,TGTGCCACCAGGGAGAAAAAGGGGAACACTGAAGCTTTCTTT
TRBJ1-2,many,TRBV28,12,.,CASGGHGDGYTF,TGTGCCAGCGGGGGACATGGCGATGGCTACACCTTC
TRBJ2-5,many,TRBV28,14,.,CASSIIGGAETQYF,TGTGCCAGCAGTATTATAGGGGGGGCAGAGACCCAGTACTTC
TRBJ2-1,few,TRBV24-1,14,.,CATSDLWGSDEQFF,TGTGCCACCAGTGATTTATGGGGTAGCGATGAGCAGTTCTTC
TRBJ2-1,.,TRBV18,15,.,CASSPEGRRLFEQFF,TGTGCCAGCTCTCCCGAAGGCAGGCGGCTTTTTGAGCAGTTCTTC
TRBJ2-7,many,TRBV12-3/TRBV12-4,13,.,CASSHSTGYEQYF,TGTGCCAGCAGTCACTCGACAGGCTACGAGCAGTACTTC
TRBJ2-1,many,TRBV27,15,TRBD2,CASSLPAGVNNEQFF,TGTGCCAGCAGTTTACCAGCGGGAGTAAATAATGAGCAGTTCTTC
TRBJ2-2,.,TRBV5-4,13,.,CASSLQVTGELFF,TGTGCCAGCAGCTTACAAGTAACCGGGGAGCTGTTTTTT
TRBJ2-1,.,TRBV3-1,16,TRBD2,CASSHGTSGLLDEQFF,TGTGCCAGCAGCCATGGAACTAGCGGCCTCCTCGATGAGCAGTTCTTC
TRBJ2-2,.,TRBV5-4,18,TRBD2,CASSPGLAGVSGTGELFF,TGTGCCAGCAGCCCCGGACTAGCGGGGGTTTCGGGGACCGGGGAGCTGTTTTTT
TRBJ2-5,many,TRBV5-1,16,TRBD2,CASSSGGLAGQETQYF,TGCGCCAGCAGCTCGGGGGGACTAGCGGGACAAGAGACCCAGTACTTC
TRBJ2-1,few,TRBV4-1,16,TRBD2,CASSQSLAGAYNEQFF,TGCGCCAGCAGCCAATCACTAGCGGGAGCATACAATGAGCAGTTCTTC
TRBJ2-1,few,TRBV19,12,.,CASSIKDKGLFF,TGTGCCAGTAGTATAAAGGACAAAGGGTTGTTCTTC
TRBJ1-1,many,TRBV2,14,TRBD1,CASSVAGGNTEAFF,TGTGCCAGCAGTGTAGCAGGGGGGAACACTGAAGCTTTCTTT
TRBJ2-5,.,TRBV7-3,14,.,CASSLGQDQETQYF,TGTGCCAGCAGCTTGGGGCAGGACCAAGAGACCCAGTACTTC
TRBJ2-3,many,TRBV3-2,17,.,CASSPGGLAGRRDTQYF,TGTGCCAGCAGCCCCGGCGGGCTAGCGGGTCGAAGGGATACGCAGTATTTT
TRBJ2-1,many,TRBV5-1,15,.,CASSLEGGGYNEQFF,TGCGCCAGCAGCTTGGAGGGGGGAGGCTACAATGAGCAGTTCTTC
TRBJ2-3,.,TRBV10-3,12,.,CAIGAETDTQYF,TGTGCCATCGGGGCGGAAACAGATACGCAGTATTTT
TRBJ2-2,.,TRBV27,18,.,CASSMSWTFLLGTGELFF,TGTGCCAGCAGCATGAGTTGGACATTCCTTTTGGGCACCGGGGAGCTGTTTTTT
TRBJ1-1,many,TRBV20-1,13,.,CSARVKGNTEAFF,TGCAGTGCTAGAGTTAAGGGTAACACTGAAGCTTTCTTT
TRBJ2-2,many,TRBV5-1,14,.,CASSWTWGTGELFF,TGCGCCAGCAGCTGGACATGGGGCACCGGGGAGCTGTTTTTT
TRBJ1-2,many,TRBV2,14,.,CASSRTARGDGYTF,TGTGCCAGCAGCCGGACAGCCCGTGGGGATGGCTACACCTTC
TRBJ2-1,.,TRBV11-3,17,.,CASSLGVWQYGYNEQFF,TGTGCCAGCAGCCTTGGTGTCTGGCAATACGGATACAATGAGCAGTTCTTC
TRBJ2-1,many,TRBV12-3/TRBV12-4,12,.,CASSPGANEQFF,TGTGCCAGCAGTCCGGGGGCCAATGAGCAGTTCTTC
TRBJ2-7,many,TRBV28,15,TRBD1,CASSRPGTATYEQYF,TGTGCCAGCAGTCGACCCGGGACAGCAACCTACGAGCAGTACTTC
TRBJ2-1,.,TRBV20-1,17,TRBD2,CSARDPLAGDDNNEQFF,TGCAGTGCTAGAGATCCCCTAGCGGGAGACGATAACAATGAGCAGTTCTTC
TRBJ2-3,many,TRBV28,17,TRBD2,CASTTPSRLAGDDTQYF,TGTGCCAGCACCACGCCCAGCCGACTAGCGGGAGACGATACGCAGTATTTT
TRBJ2-2,few,TRBV5-1,16,TRBD1,CASSPRTGLNTGELFF,TGCGCCAGCAGCCCAAGGACAGGGCTGAACACCGGGGAGCTGTTTTTT
TRBJ2-1,many,TRBV28,14,.,CASSPQPGNNEQFF,TGTGCCAGCAGCCCCCAGCCGGGAAACAATGAGCAGTTCTTC
TRBJ2-4,few,TRBV11-2,15,TRBD2,CASSLSLAGGDIQYF,TGTGCCAGCAGCTTGTCCCTAGCGGGAGGAGACATTCAGTACTTC
TRBJ2-2,.,TRBV9,15,.,CASSPFQLNTGELFF,TGTGCCAGCAGCCCCTTCCAATTAAACACCGGGGAGCTGTTTTTT
TRBJ2-7,few,TRBV20-1,14,TRBD2,CSAKGGSEGYEQYF,TGCAGTGCCAAAGGCGGGAGCGAGGGATACGAGCAGTACTTC
TRBJ2-7,many,TRBV16,16,.,CASSRGVGGAQYEQYF,TGTGCCAGCAGCCGGGGGGTAGGTGGAGCCCAATACGAGCAGTACTTC
TRBJ2-1,once,TRBV12-3/TRBV12-4,16,TRBD2,CASRPGLAVDYNEQFF,TGTGCCAGCAGACCAGGACTAGCGGTCGATTACAATGAGCAGTTCTTC
TRBJ1-1,many,TRBV28,16,TRBD1,CASSLNQGAGDTEAFF,TGTGCCAGCAGTCTTAACCAGGGGGCGGGGGACACTGAAGCTTTCTTT
TRBJ2-7,many,TRBV20-1,13,.,CSARDQLSYEQYF,TGCAGTGCTAGAGATCAGTTATCCTACGAGCAGTACTTC
TRBJ1-1,once,TRBV20-1,17,.,CSARGVGVSLLNTEAFF,TGCAGTGCTAGAGGGGTCGGGGTCAGCCTTTTGAACACTGAAGCTTTCTTT
TRBJ2-3,many,TRBV20-1,13,.,CSARDEGPDTQYF,TGCAGTGCTAGAGATGAGGGCCCAGATACGCAGTATTTT
TRBJ2-2,many,TRBV28,14,.,CASSLSLNTGELFF,TGTGCCAGCAGTCTTAGCCTTAACACCGGGGAGCTGTTTTTT
TRBJ2-4,many,TRBV12-3/TRBV12-4,13,.,CASRQGGGNIQYF,TGTGCCAGCAGGCAGGGGGGAGGAAACATTCAGTACTTC
TRBJ2-1,many,TRBV18,15,.,CASSPATRTVNEQFF,TGTGCCAGCTCACCAGCGACTAGAACGGTGAATGAGCAGTTCTTC
TRBJ2-5,few,TRBV4-2,18,TRBD2,CASSQDWIRASGKETQYF,TGTGCCAGCAGCCAAGATTGGATTCGGGCTAGCGGCAAAGAGACCCAGTACTTC
TRBJ2-1,many,TRBV11-2,12,.,CASSTSYNEQFF,TGTGCCAGCAGTACCAGTTACAATGAGCAGTTCTTC
TRBJ2-5,.,TRBV5-5,17,.,CASSLYVRTPFGETQYF,TGTGCCAGCAGCTTATATGTGCGGACCCCCTTCGGGGAGACCCAGTACTTC
TRBJ2-7,.,TRBV20-1,15,.,CSARDFSGHSYEQYF,TGCAGTGCTAGAGATTTTTCGGGCCATTCCTACGAGCAGTACTTC
TRBJ2-7,many,TRBV10-2,12,.,CASNWVSGEQYF,TGCGCCAGCAACTGGGTTTCGGGCGAGCAGTACTTC